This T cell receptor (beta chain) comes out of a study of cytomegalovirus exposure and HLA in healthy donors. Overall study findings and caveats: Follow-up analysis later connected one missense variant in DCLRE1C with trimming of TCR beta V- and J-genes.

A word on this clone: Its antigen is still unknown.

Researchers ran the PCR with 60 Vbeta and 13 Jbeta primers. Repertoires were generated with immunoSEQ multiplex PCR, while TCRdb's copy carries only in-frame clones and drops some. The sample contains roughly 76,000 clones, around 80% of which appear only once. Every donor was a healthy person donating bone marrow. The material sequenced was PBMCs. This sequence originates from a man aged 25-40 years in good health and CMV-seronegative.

The CDR3 DNA reads as TGTGCCAGCAGCCCGATTCAGGGGGCTAATGAAAAACTGTTTTTT. Its protein product is CASSPIQGANEKLFF. The chain joins TRBV7-9 to TRBJ1-4; the match to TRBD1 covers 7 bases. V trimming: 5 bases; J trimming: 3 bases; junction bases outside the gene matches: 6. This CDR3 is built from 15 residues. The germline V gene has CDR1 SEHNR and CDR2 FQNEAQ (reference sequence). Full variable domain (rest looked up from reference TRBV7-9 and TRBJ1-4): DTGVSQNPRHKITKRGQNVTFRCDPISEHNRLYWYRQTLGQGPEFLTYFQNEAQLEKSRLLSDRFSAERPKGSFSTLEIQRTEQGDSAMYLCASSPIQGANEKLFFGSGTQLSVL.